The source of this T cell receptor beta chain is a study of blood T cell repertoires in COVID-19. Study-wide context: Specimens from acute and convalescent COVID-19 originated in the United States, Italy and Spain. Sample material is recorded as cDNA or gDNA derived from T cells, B-cell-depleted T cells, or PBMCs.

The CDR3 spans 15 residues. Germline values: CDR1 SGHVS, CDR2 FNYEAQ. Germline trimming cut 5 bases from V and 3 bases from J; bases unmatched to any gene: 7. Authors' analysis steps: Nucleated cell counts were estimated from reference gene primer amplification. TCRdb keeps only in-frame clones here, not all; method: immunoSEQ multiplex PCR. That table is the source of V, J and clone size, and D and trimming were worked out from the DNA. Here the sample spans 300,000 or so clones, roughly 90% being singletons. V and J are TRBV7-6 and TRBJ2-3; 8 nucleotides line up with TRBD2. Material: peripheral blood. This TCR came from a man between 18 and 29 years old who had recovered from COVID-19. CDR3 bases: TGTGCCAGCAGCCCGAGCGGGAGTGTAACAGATACGCAGTATTTT. It encodes CASSPSGSVTDTQYF.